This T cell receptor (beta chain) is from a study of blood T cell repertoires in COVID-19. In the study overall: Italy, Spain and the United States were the sources of the convalescent and acute COVID-19 samples.

Sequencing used immunoSEQ multiplex PCR; TCRdb keeps in-frame clones, though not all of them. Here the sample spans 200,000 to 250,000 clones, 70% to 90% being singletons. This clonotype was obtained from a man aged 18-30 years with active or convalescent COVID-19. Sequenced sample: peripheral blood.

CDR3 protein: CASSLGEEAYEQYF. The DNA of the CDR3 is TGTGCCAGCAGCTTAGGGGAGGAGGCCTACGAGCAGTACTTC. This chain links TRBV7-9 with TRBJ2-7; perhaps TRBD2 as D (6 bases). Germline-derived CDR1 and CDR2 are SEHNR and FQNEAQ (reference sequence). The V gene lost 1 base and the J gene lost 2 bases, with 9 bases spanning the gap. The CDR3 covers 14 residues. Full variable domain (missing parts from reference TRBV7-9 and TRBJ2-7): DTGVSQNPRHKITKRGQNVTFRCDPISEHNRLYWYRQTLGQGPEFLTYFQNEAQLEKSRLLSDRFSAERPKGSFSTLEIQRTEQGDSAMYLCASSLGEEAYEQYFGPGTRLTVT.